Given below is one T cell receptor beta chain in context. This entry belongs to a study of CD8+CD57+ T cells in acquired aplastic anemia. Individuals selected for sequencing had exhibited CD8+CD57+ cell expansion on flow cytometry. This CDR3 has 15 amino acids. With V trimmed by 5 bases and J by 0 bases, 4 bases remained unmatched. Germline V gives CDR1 LNHDA, CDR2 SQIVND (reference sequence). The template for TCR beta VDJ and CDR3 sequence profiling was genomic DNA. TCRdb re-called the reads through MiXCR, storing one row per CDR3 protein. The data show about 240,000 distinct CDR3 sequences, around 45% seen once.

The chain carries TRBV19 and TRBJ1-3; 7 bases match TRBD1. The clonotype originates from a human donor with aplastic anemia. Specimen: sorted CD4+, CD8+, or CD8+CD57+ T cells (not recorded which) from PBMCs. CDR3 protein: CASSPDRTSGNTIYF. The DNA for the CDR3 is TGTGCCAGTAGTCCGGACAGGACCTCTGGAAACACCATATATTTT.